The 17 T cell receptor beta chains in this list originate from one sample, sequenced in a study of T-cell reconstitution after alpha-beta-depleted transplantation in children. This sample's TCRbeta library carried unique molecular identifier barcodes. TCRdb fed the PCR reads into MiXCR, producing one record per CDR3 protein. The sample shows some 150,000 distinct CDR3 sequences, roughly 9% of them seen only once. Sample: PBMCs, mostly from graft donor cells, taken 180 days after TCRalphabeta/CD19-depleted stem cell transplant. The receptor source for this set is a female patient aged 2 to 10 who had a stem cell transplant for congenital amegakaryocytic thrombocytopenia, so the T cells may come from the graft donor.

This clonotype was seen at least ten times. The chain joins TRBV10-3 to TRBJ1-5; D perhaps matches TRBD1 (5 bases). This CDR3 has 14 amino acids. V was cut by 4 bases and J by 2 bases, with 9 bases left in between. Germline CDR1 ENHRY, CDR2 SYGVKD. CDR3 amino acids: CAISALGGNQPQHF. In DNA form, the CDR3 reads TGTGCCATCAGTGCTTTAGGGGGCAATCAGCCCCAGCATTTT.

This rearrangement joins TRBV12-3 or TRBV12-4 to TRBJ1-2; 8 bases map to TRBD1. The CDR3 covers 14 residues. With V trimmed by 6 bases and J by 4 bases, 7 bases remained unmatched. CDR3 nucleotide sequence: TGTGCCAGCAGCGGGACAGGCCTTTTCTATGGCTACACCTTC. Translation gives CASSGTGLFYGYTF.

The CDR3 DNA reads as TGCAGTGCTATGGTGACGGGGTACGAGCAGTTCTTC. Encoded protein: CSAMVTGYEQFF. The rearrangement uses TRBV20-1 and TRBJ2-1; D perhaps matches TRBD2 (5 bases). The CDR3 spans 12 residues. Looked up from germline, CDR1 is DFQATT and CDR2 is SNEGSKA (reference sequence). Trimming shortened V by 4 bases and J by 10 bases, and 14 bases separated the two germline ends.

This clonotype was counted many times. CDR3 protein: CASSSGQDTDTQYF. The CDR3 bases are TGCGCCAGCAGCTCCGGACAGGACACAGATACGCAGTATTTT. The rearrangement links TRBV5-1 to TRBJ2-3; the match to TRBD1 covers 7 bases. The CDR3 has 14 amino acids. J lost 2 bases, V lost 3 bases, and 3 bases had no gene match. Germline values: CDR1 SGHRS, CDR2 YFSETQ.

This clonotype was counted at least ten times. CDR3 bases: TGTGCCAGCAGTTTCGGTTCCGGAGGGGGTCTTCTGTACGAGCAGTACTTC. Amino acids: CASSFGSGGGLLYEQYF. The chain carries TRBV28 and TRBJ2-7, with D perhaps being TRBD1 or TRBD2 (6 bases each). V lost 3 bases and J 4 bases, leaving 22 bases between the germline ends. Looked up from germline, CDR1 is MDHEN and CDR2 is SYDVKM. The CDR3 length is 17 residues.

This clonotype occurred many times. The rearrangement joins TRBV20-1 to TRBJ2-3; D gene ambiguous. CDR3 length equals 14 residues. In germline, CDR1 is DFQATT, CDR2 SNEGSKA (reference sequence). V gave up 6 bases and J gave up 2 bases, with 15 bases separating them. CDR3 DNA: TGCAGTGCGGCGCAACAACGCGACACAGATACGCAGTATTTT. Translated, it gives CSAAQQRDTDTQYF.

The table lists this clonotype with many counts. The rearrangement joins TRBV28 to TRBJ2-1; 12 bases align to TRBD2. Germline CDR1 is MDHEN and CDR2 is SYDVKM. The CDR3 has 15 residues. V lost 5 bases and J lost 5; bases outside the gene matches: 4. CDR3 loop: CASSLGLAGNNEQFF. The CDR3 DNA reads TGTGCCAGCAGTCTGGGACTAGCGGGCAACAATGAGCAGTTCTTC.

The chain is built from TRBV10-3 and TRBJ2-7, with D perhaps matching TRBD2 (6 bases). Germline CDR1 reads ENHRY; CDR2 reads SYGVKD. Deletions cut 10 bases from V and 5 bases from J, with 15 bases between. This CDR3 has 12 amino acids. CDR3 amino acids: CATTEGFDEQYF. DNA of the CDR3: TGTGCCACCACGGAGGGGTTCGACGAGCAGTACTTC.

Notes on this clonotype: A much larger clone sits a single nucleotide away, making a read error possible. V is TRBV5-8 and J is TRBJ2-5, with TRBD1 matching 7 bases. CDR3 size: 13 residues. J lost 7 bases, V lost 6 bases, and 9 bases had no gene match. Germline-derived CDR1 and CDR2 are SGHTS and YDEGEE. This CDR3 is CASNRTGVRTQYF. The CDR3, as DNA: TGTGCCAGCAACAGAACAGGGGTACGGACCCAGTACTTC.

The chain has TRBV20-1 and TRBJ1-1; no firm D call. CDR3 length: 14 amino acids. Germline-derived CDR1 and CDR2 are DFQATT and SNEGSKA (reference sequence). The V and J ends lost 2 bases and 3 bases respectively, with 13 bases between them. The DNA of the CDR3 is TGCAGTGCTAGACAAGTCGGGGTATACACTGAAGCTTTCTTT. Protein: CSARQVGVYTEAFF.

This clonotype was counted at least ten times. The chain uses TRBV30 and TRBJ2-7, with TRBD2 as a possible D gene (6 bases). With 0 bases removed from V and 7 bases from J, the gap between germline ends came to 7 bases. This CDR3 has 11 residues. Germline V lookup: CDR1 GTSNPN, CDR2 SVGIG (reference sequence). The CDR3 DNA sequence: TGTGCCTGGAGTGTAGGAGGGGAGCAGTACTTC. It is translated as CAWSVGGEQYF.

About this clonotype itself: This could be a read error, since a much larger clone is one nucleotide away. The chain is built from TRBV2 and TRBJ2-5; TRBD1 agrees at 8 bases. V trimming: 7 bases; J trimming: 5 bases; junction bases outside the gene matches: 9. The V gene's germline CDR1 is SNHLY and CDR2 FYNNEI. This CDR3 contains 14 residues. Written as DNA, the CDR3 is TGTGCCAGCAACCGGGACAGGAGCGGGGAGACCCAGTACTTC. Protein sequence: CASNRDRSGETQYF.

This clonotype was detected many times. The CDR3 spells CASSLSDRAQPQHF. CDR3 nucleotides: TGTGCCAGCAGTTTAAGCGACAGGGCCCAGCCCCAGCATTTT. This chain links TRBV12-3 or TRBV12-4 with TRBJ1-5; 7 nucleotides agree with TRBD1. CDR3 length: 14 amino acids. J gave up 7 bases and V 2 bases, and 5 bases lay outside the gene matches.

As for this clonotype: The junction departs from the called germline gene at one end, perhaps through a read error. The chain is built from TRBV20-1 and TRBJ1-3; D may be TRBD1 (6 bases). The CDR3 contains 15 residues. Germline-derived CDR1 and CDR2 are DFQATT and SNEGSKA (reference sequence). The CDR3 sequence: CSASARGARGSTIYF. The CDR3 DNA sequence: TGCAGTGCTTCCGCCCGGGGGGCGAGGGGAAGCACCATATATTTT.

This clonotype showed up many times. The V gene is TRBV29-1, the J gene TRBJ2-5; D uncertain. Trimming stripped 1 base from V and 1 base from J, with 7 bases between. The germline gives CDR1 SQVTM, CDR2 ANQGSEA. The CDR3 loop spans 13 amino acids. The CDR3 region is CSVEGDIQETQYF. CDR3 nucleotide sequence: TGCAGCGTTGAAGGTGACATCCAAGAGACCCAGTACTTC.

J is TRBJ2-5 and V is TRBV7-8; 14 bases map to TRBD2. V was pared by 5 bases and J by 4 bases, with 9 bases of the junction left unmatched. Germline V gene lookup returns CDR1 SGHVS and CDR2 FQNEAQ. The length of the CDR3 is 17 residues. CDR3 protein: CASSPQGTSGRRETQYF. For the CDR3, the DNA is TGTGCCAGCAGCCCCCAGGGGACTAGCGGGAGACGAGAGACCCAGTACTTC.

This clonotype was recorded many times. The rearrangement joins TRBV28 to TRBJ2-5; 10 bases map to TRBD1. Unmatched junction bases numbered 8, after V lost 6 bases and J lost 4 bases. The length of the CDR3 is 15 residues. CDR1 and CDR2 (germline): MDHEN, SYDVKM. DNA for the CDR3: TGTGCCAGCAGACGAGGGACAGGGGTTAGAGAGACCCAGTACTTC. This translates into CASRRGTGVRETQYF. Full variable domain (missing parts from reference TRBV28 and TRBJ2-5): DVKVTQSSRYLVKRTGEKVFLECVQDMDHENMFWYRQDPGLGLRLIYFSYDVKMKEKGDIPEGYSVSREKKERFSLILESASTNQTSMYLCASRRGTGVRETQYFGPGTRLLVL.